This is a list of T cell receptor beta chains from one sample in a study of blood T cell repertoires in COVID-19. Sequenced by immunoSEQ multiplex PCR; TCRdb stores in-frame clones only, minus some. The sample lists about 140,000 clones, about four fifths occurring once. Sequencing input: peripheral blood. The receptors here all came from a young man with COVID-19, enrolled during active disease. CDR3s include the opening cysteine and the closing phenylalanine or tryptophan. Each record gives: J gene, clone size, D gene, V gene, CDR3 DNA, CDR3 protein. A D gene is named only where the DNA matches it firmly. The size field is filled for only some rows; it gives once, few, many or a size class.

>TRBJ2-4|NA|NA|TRBV5-1
TGCGCCAGCAGCACCACTACAGGGTACCAAGCCAAAAACATTCAGTACTTC
CASSTTTGYQAKNIQYF
>TRBJ1-1|NA|NA|TRBV5-1
TGCGCCAGTAGACGGGAGGAGGTTCGGCGCACTGAAGCTTTCTTT
CASRREEVRRTEAFF
>TRBJ1-4|once|NA|TRBV18
TGTGCCAGCTCACCCTCCGGGGAAGATGAAAAACTGTTTTTT
CASSPSGEDEKLFF
>TRBJ1-2|NA|TRBD1|TRBV5-1
TGCGCCAGCAGCGCCGGACAGGGGGAAGGGGGCTACACCTTC
CASSAGQGEGGYTF
>TRBJ1-3|NA|NA|TRBV5-8
TGTGCCAGCAGCTCAGGCAGTTCAGTTTCTGGAAACACCATATATTTT
CASSSGSSVSGNTIYF
>TRBJ2-7|many|NA|TRBV2
TGTGCCAGCAGTGGCCAGGCCTACGAGCAGTACTTC
CASSGQAYEQYF
>TRBJ1-4|NA|TRBD1|TRBV7-6
TGTGCCAGCAGCCCAGGGGGTATAACTAATGAAAAACTGTTTTTT
CASSPGGITNEKLFF
>TRBJ1-4|NA|TRBD1|TRBV28
TGTGCCAGCAGTGAAGCCGGGACAGTCGATGAAAAACTGTTTTTT
CASSEAGTVDEKLFF
>TRBJ2-4|NA|NA|TRBV21-1
TGTGCCAGCAGCCGCGTGGGGGACACCGAGTACAAAAACATTCAGTACTTC
CASSRVGDTEYKNIQYF
>TRBJ2-3|NA|NA|TRBV15
TGTGCCACCAGCAGAGGGACTGTTGAAAGCACAGATACGCAGTATTTT
CATSRGTVESTDTQYF
>TRBJ1-6|once|TRBD1|TRBV7-9
TGTGCCAGCGCAGGGACAGGGCTTTATAATTCACCCCTCCACTTT
CASAGTGLYNSPLHF
>TRBJ2-7|few|TRBD1|TRBV11-2
TGTGCCAGCAACACTGGGACAGGGTCCTCCTACGAGCAGTACTTC
CASNTGTGSSYEQYF
>TRBJ2-3|NA|NA|TRBV24-1
TGTGCCACCAGTGATTTAGGTAGCGGAGGAGATACGCAGTATTTT
CATSDLGSGGDTQYF
>TRBJ2-3|NA|TRBD1|TRBV5-4
TGTGCCAGCAGCCGACAGGGGAGCACAGATACGCAGTATTTT
CASSRQGSTDTQYF
>TRBJ2-7|NA|TRBD2|TRBV27
TGTGCCAGCAGTTTAAAGGACGGGGGGACCTACGAGCAGTACTTC
CASSLKDGGTYEQYF
>TRBJ2-6|NA|NA|TRBV5-4
TGTGCCAGCAGCCTCTCTGGGGCCAACGTCCTGACTTTC
CASSLSGANVLTF
>TRBJ2-1|NA|TRBD2|TRBV30
TGTGCCTGGAGAATTTCCGGGACTAGCGGGAGGAGTGAGCAGTTCTTC
CAWRISGTSGRSEQFF
>TRBJ2-7|NA|TRBD2|TRBV7-8
TGTGCCAGCAGCCTGGGGACTAGCGGGAGGACGTTCGCAGAGCAGTACTTC
CASSLGTSGRTFAEQYF
>TRBJ2-7|NA|TRBD1|TRBV9
TGTGCCAGCAGCCCCGGGACAGGGGTATACGAGCAGTACTTC
CASSPGTGVYEQYF
>TRBJ2-3|NA|NA|TRBV7-6
TGTGCCAGCAGCTCCCGACAGACTGGGGGCGGCACAGATACGCAGTATTTT
CASSSRQTGGGTDTQYF
>TRBJ2-7|NA|TRBD1|TRBV5-1
TGCGCCAGCAGCTTGGGGGTCAGGGGGCACGAGCAGTACTTC
CASSLGVRGHEQYF
>TRBJ2-5|NA|NA|TRBV7-9
TGTGCCAGCTCAAGGGGTGGCCAAGAGACCCAGTACTTC
CASSRGGQETQYF
>TRBJ2-5|NA|NA|TRBV6-2/TRBV6-3
TGTGCCAGCAGTTACTTGGGACTGACCCAAGAGACCCAGTACTTC
CASSYLGLTQETQYF
>TRBJ2-3|NA|TRBD1|TRBV6-6
TGTGCCAGCGCCTCGGACAGGGCCACAGATACGCAGTATTTT
CASASDRATDTQYF
>TRBJ2-2|NA|TRBD2|TRBV13
TGTGCCAGCAGCCGCCCCGTGCGAGCGGGAGGGCCGGGTACCGGGGAGCTGTTTTTT
CASSRPVRAGGPGTGELFF
>TRBJ2-3|NA|TRBD1|TRBV7-2
TGTGCCAGCGGGACAGGGACAGTGGGAGATACGCAGTATTTT
CASGTGTVGDTQYF
>TRBJ2-7|NA|NA|TRBV2
TGTGCCAGCAGTTCCGGAGTCTACGAGCAGTACTTC
CASSSGVYEQYF
>TRBJ1-1|NA|NA|TRBV5-1
TGCGCCAGCAGCTTGGCGGTCAACACTGAAGCTTTCTTT
CASSLAVNTEAFF
>TRBJ1-3|NA|NA|TRBV6-6
TGTGCCAGCAGCCCAAGGGGGTTCAACTCTGGAAACACCATATATTTT
CASSPRGFNSGNTIYF
>TRBJ2-7|NA|NA|TRBV4-2
TGTGCCAGCAGCCAAGCCTCAGCGACGGGGTACGAGCAGTACTTC
CASSQASATGYEQYF
>TRBJ1-2|NA|NA|TRBV30
TGTGCCTGGAGTGCCCATACTAGCTACACCTTC
CAWSAHTSYTF
>TRBJ2-7|NA|TRBD2|TRBV7-6
TGTGCCAGCAGCTTTACTAGCGGGAGGGCCAACGAGCAGTACTTC
CASSFTSGRANEQYF
>TRBJ1-6|NA|NA|TRBV9
TGTGCCAGCAGCCCGGCGGGGTCGGTGGTACCCCTCCACTTT
CASSPAGSVVPLHF
>TRBJ2-1|NA|NA|TRBV29-1
TGCAGCGTGCGGCAGGGGACCTACAATGAGCAGTTCTTC
CSVRQGTYNEQFF
>TRBJ2-1|NA|TRBD1|TRBV18
TGTGCCAGCTCACCCCCGACAGGGACCAATGAGCAGTTCTTC
CASSPPTGTNEQFF
>TRBJ1-5|NA|NA|TRBV30
TGTGCCTGGAGTGTAGGGGGATTTAGCAATCAGCCCCAGCATTTT
CAWSVGGFSNQPQHF
>TRBJ2-2|few|TRBD2|TRBV2
TGTGCCAGCACCCCGGTGGGGGGGGACACCGGGGAGCTGTTTTTT
CASTPVGGDTGELFF
>TRBJ2-3|NA|TRBD2|TRBV5-6
TGTGCCAGCAGCTTGGAGGCTAGCGGGGGCACAGATACGCAGTATTTT
CASSLEASGGTDTQYF
>TRBJ1-2|NA|NA|TRBV19
TGTGCCAGTACCCGGACAGAGCACGGCTACACCTTC
CASTRTEHGYTF
>TRBJ2-7|NA|TRBD2|TRBV5-4
TGTGCCAGCAAGACTAGCGGGAGTGCCTACGAGCAGTACTTC
CASKTSGSAYEQYF
>TRBJ2-1|NA|NA|TRBV24-1
TGTGCCACCCGTGAATCCCAGTACCATGAGCAGTTCTTC
CATRESQYHEQFF
>TRBJ2-1|NA|NA|TRBV19
TGTGCCAGTAGTATAGAGGAGGGCAATGAGCAGTTCTTC
CASSIEEGNEQFF
>TRBJ2-7|NA|TRBD1|TRBV19
TGTGCCAGTAGTACAGGGGGAAGTGACTACGAGCAGTACTTC
CASSTGGSDYEQYF
>TRBJ1-2|NA|NA|TRBV30
TGTGCCTGGAGTCCCGGGAGCTATGGCTACACCTTC
CAWSPGSYGYTF
>TRBJ2-7|NA|TRBD2|TRBV5-6
TGTGCCAGCAGCCGACCCGGGACTACCTACGAGCAGTACTTC
CASSRPGTTYEQYF
>TRBJ2-2|NA|NA|TRBV10-3
TGTGCCATCAGTGAGTCCTCGGGGGGCAGAGCCGGGGAGCTGTTTTTT
CAISESSGGRAGELFF
>TRBJ2-1|NA|TRBD2|TRBV19
TGTGCCAGTAGTGCTAGCGGGAGCTACAATGAGCAGTTCTTC
CASSASGSYNEQFF
>TRBJ2-7|NA|NA|TRBV7-2
TGTGCCAGCAGCTCCTATTCCACCTACGAGCAGTACTTC
CASSSYSTYEQYF
>TRBJ2-3|few|TRBD1|TRBV6-4
TGTGCCAGCAGTGACTCCCAGGGGGCAGATACGCAGTATTTT
CASSDSQGADTQYF
>TRBJ1-6|few|NA|TRBV5-6
TGTGCCAGCAGCCTTTATAATTCACCCCTCCACTTT
CASSLYNSPLHF
>TRBJ2-3|NA|TRBD1|TRBV28
TGTGCCAGCAGTTGGGACAGTAGAAACACAGATACGCAGTATTTT
CASSWDSRNTDTQYF
>TRBJ2-5|NA|TRBD2|TRBV6-5
TGTGCCAGCAGCGTAGCGGGAGGGCAAAAGACCCAGTACTTC
CASSVAGGQKTQYF
>TRBJ2-6|NA|NA|TRBV3-1/TRBV3-2
TGTGCCAGCAGCCAAGTCCGCTCTGGGGCCAACGTCCTGACTTTC
CASSQVRSGANVLTF
>TRBJ2-7|NA|TRBD1|TRBV9
TGTGCCAGCAGCGTAAGGACAGGGAACGAGCAGTACTTC
CASSVRTGNEQYF
>TRBJ1-3|NA|TRBD1|TRBV18
TGTGCCAGCGGAGACAGGGGGCGAGGAAACACCATATATTTT
CASGDRGRGNTIYF
>TRBJ1-4|NA|NA|TRBV6-5
TGTGCCAGCAGTTACTCGGGGCAGCTCGCAGCGGGAAAACTGTTTTTT
CASSYSGQLAAGKLFF
>TRBJ2-7|NA|TRBD1|TRBV5-4
TGTGCCAGCAGCTCAGAAGGACAGGTCGGTTCCTACGAGCAGTACTTC
CASSSEGQVGSYEQYF
>TRBJ2-5|NA|NA|TRBV28
TGTGCCAGCAGTCGGACAAACCAAGAGACCCAGTACTTC
CASSRTNQETQYF
>TRBJ1-1|NA|NA|TRBV12-3/TRBV12-4
TGTGCCAGCAGGCCCACAGAGAACACTGAAGCTTTCTTT
CASRPTENTEAFF
>TRBJ2-2|NA|NA|TRBV6-1
TGTGCCAGCAGTGAGGGATCTCGGGGCGGGGAGCTGTTTTTT
CASSEGSRGGELFF